This T cell receptor (beta chain) was obtained from a study of shared clonotypes between healthy human individuals. Trimming took off 3 bases at V and 7 bases at J, with 17 bases between the two ends. CDR1 is SGHTS and CDR2 is YDEGEE in the germline V gene. CDR3 length: 16 amino acids. Remarks on this clone: Its specificity is unknown.

The study drew its donors from healthy HIV-negative adults without recent acute infections or vaccinations. The table came from immunoSEQ multiplex PCR; TCRdb's copy has only in-frame clones and leaves some out. The sample gives some 2,400,000 clones, more than 90% of which show up once; 0.1% to 0.15% is in the top ten. Whole-study results and caveats: Unshared clonotypes carried lower generation probabilities than those common to all four donors. Across a handful of donors, naive CD4 shared around 5.3%, naive CD8 less than 4%, memory CD4 over 2%, memory CD8 around 0.36%.

Sequencing input: naive CD4+ T cells sorted from blood. Subset noted: CD45RA+ positively selected. V usage is TRBV5-8 and J usage is TRBJ1-6; TRBD1 might be the D (5 bases). The clonotype was recovered from a man aged 18 to 35 in good health. CDR3 in DNA: TGTGCCAGCAGCTACTCTCGGACGGGGGGAAATTCACCCCTCCACTTT. Translated: CASSYSRTGGNSPLHF.